The clone carrying this T cell receptor (beta chain) occurred many times. The antigen remains undetermined. The data derive from a study of neurological immune-mediated disorders. In germline, CDR1 is DFQATT, CDR2 SNEGSKA (reference sequence). The V end was cut by 3 bases, the J end by 0 bases, with 16 bases between. The CDR3 covers 16 residues. Time point meaning: longitudinal time-point 1 (baseline). The cDNA came from 5'RACE with 10-nucleotide random UMIs. TCRdb reanalysed the 5' RACE reads using MiXCR and keeps one entry per CDR3 protein. Seen here are tens of thousands of distinct CDR3 sequences, approximately 12% observed once, and the top ten hold about 6.3%. The study's findings and limits: HTLV-1-associated myelopathy showed the most TCR clonal expansion; multiple sclerosis the least, below healthy controls.

This TCR derives from a male donor with HTLV-1-associated myelopathy (HAM/TSP). The specimen sequenced was PBMCs. The gene calls are TRBV20-1 and TRBJ2-3; D gene unclear. The CDR3 DNA reads TGCAGTGCTAGTCCTCCCCTATCCAGTAGCACAGATACGCAGTATTTT. It translates to CSASPPLSSSTDTQYF.